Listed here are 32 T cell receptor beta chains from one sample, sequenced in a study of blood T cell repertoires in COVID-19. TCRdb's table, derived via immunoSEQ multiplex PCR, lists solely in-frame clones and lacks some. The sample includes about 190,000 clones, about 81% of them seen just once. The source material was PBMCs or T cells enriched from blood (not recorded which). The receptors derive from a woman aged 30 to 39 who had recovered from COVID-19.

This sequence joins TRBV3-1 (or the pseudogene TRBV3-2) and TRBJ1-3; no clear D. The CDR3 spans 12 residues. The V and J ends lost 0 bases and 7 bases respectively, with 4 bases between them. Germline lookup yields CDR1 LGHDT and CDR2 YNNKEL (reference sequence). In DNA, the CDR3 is TGTGCCAGCAGCCAAGACCGGAACACCATATATTTT. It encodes CASSQDRNTIYF.

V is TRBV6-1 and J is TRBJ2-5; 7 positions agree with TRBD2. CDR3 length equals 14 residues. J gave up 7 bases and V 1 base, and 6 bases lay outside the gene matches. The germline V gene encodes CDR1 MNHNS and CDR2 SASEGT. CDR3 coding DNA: TGTGCCAGCAGTGAAGGGGGCGGGGGACGGACCCAGTACTTC. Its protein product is CASSEGGGGRTQYF.

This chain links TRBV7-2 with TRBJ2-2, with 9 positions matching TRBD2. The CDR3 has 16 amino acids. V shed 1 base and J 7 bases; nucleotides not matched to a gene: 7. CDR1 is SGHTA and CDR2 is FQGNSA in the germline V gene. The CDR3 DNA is TGTGCCAGCAGCTTAGTGGCGGGGGGGCCGGACGGGGAGCTGTTTTTT. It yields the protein CASSLVAGGPDGELFF. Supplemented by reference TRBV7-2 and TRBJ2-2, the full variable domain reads GAGVSQSPSNKVTEKGKDVELRCDPISGHTALYWYRQSLGQGLEFLIYFQGNSAPDKSGLPSDRFSAERTGGSVSTLTIQRTQQEDSAVYLCASSLVAGGPDGELFFGEGSRLTVL.

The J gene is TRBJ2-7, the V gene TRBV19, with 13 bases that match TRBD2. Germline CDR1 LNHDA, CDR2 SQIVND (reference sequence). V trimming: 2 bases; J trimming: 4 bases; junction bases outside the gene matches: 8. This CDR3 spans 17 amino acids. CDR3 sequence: CASSIKRLAGGPYEQYF. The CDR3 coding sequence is TGTGCCAGTAGTATAAAACGACTAGCGGGAGGTCCATACGAGCAGTACTTC.

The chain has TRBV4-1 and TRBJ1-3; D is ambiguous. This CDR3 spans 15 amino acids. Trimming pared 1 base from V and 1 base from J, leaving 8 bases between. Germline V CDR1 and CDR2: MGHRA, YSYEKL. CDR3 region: CASSQGLSSGNTIYF. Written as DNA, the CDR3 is TGCGCCAGCAGCCAAGGTCTATCTTCTGGAAACACCATATATTTT.

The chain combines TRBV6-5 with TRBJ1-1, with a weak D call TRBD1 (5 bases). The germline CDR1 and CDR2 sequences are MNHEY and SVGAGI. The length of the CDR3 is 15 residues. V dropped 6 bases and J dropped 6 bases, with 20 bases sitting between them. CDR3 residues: CASRGEGGKRSEAFF. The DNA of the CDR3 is TGTGCCAGCAGGGGGGAGGGCGGCAAACGATCTGAAGCTTTCTTT.

The CDR3 spells CASSFSRLNTEAFF. DNA of the CDR3: TGTGCCAGCAGTTTTTCCAGATTGAACACTGAAGCTTTCTTT. The chain carries TRBV28 and TRBJ1-1; no firm D call. Trimming took 3 bases from V and 0 from J, leaving 8 bases between them. CDR3 length: 14 amino acids. Germline V gives CDR1 MDHEN, CDR2 SYDVKM. Full variable domain (remainder filled in from reference TRBV28 and TRBJ1-1): DVKVTQSSRYLVKRTGEKVFLECVQDMDHENMFWYRQDPGLGLRLIYFSYDVKMKEKGDIPEGYSVSREKKERFSLILESASTNQTSMYLCASSFSRLNTEAFFGQGTRLTVV.

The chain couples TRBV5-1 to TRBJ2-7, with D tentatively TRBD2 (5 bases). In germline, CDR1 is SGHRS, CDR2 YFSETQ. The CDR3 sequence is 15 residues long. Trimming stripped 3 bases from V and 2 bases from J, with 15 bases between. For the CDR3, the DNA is TGCGCCAGCAGCTCACACGAGCGGACTCCCTACGAGCAGTACTTC. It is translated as CASSSHERTPYEQYF.

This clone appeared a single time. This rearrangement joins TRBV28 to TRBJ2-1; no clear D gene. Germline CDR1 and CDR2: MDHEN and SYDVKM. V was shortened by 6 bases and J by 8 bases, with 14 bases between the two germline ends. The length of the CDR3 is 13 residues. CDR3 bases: TGTGCCAGCAGCCCTACAGAAGACGATGAGCAGTTCTTC. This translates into CASSPTEDDEQFF. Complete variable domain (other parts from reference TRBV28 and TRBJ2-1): DVKVTQSSRYLVKRTGEKVFLECVQDMDHENMFWYRQDPGLGLRLIYFSYDVKMKEKGDIPEGYSVSREKKERFSLILESASTNQTSMYLCASSPTEDDEQFFGPGTRLTVL.

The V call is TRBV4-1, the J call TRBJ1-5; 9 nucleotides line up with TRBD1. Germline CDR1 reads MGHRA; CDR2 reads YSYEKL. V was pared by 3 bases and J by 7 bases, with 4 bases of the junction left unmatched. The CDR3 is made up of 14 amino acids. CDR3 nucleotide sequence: TGCGCCAGCAGCCAGGACAGGGGTGACCAGCCCCAGCATTTT. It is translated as CASSQDRGDQPQHF.

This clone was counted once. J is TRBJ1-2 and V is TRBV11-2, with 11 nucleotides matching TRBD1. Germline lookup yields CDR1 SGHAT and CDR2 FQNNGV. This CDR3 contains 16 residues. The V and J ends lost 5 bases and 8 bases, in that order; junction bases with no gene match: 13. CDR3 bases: TGTGCCAGCAGCGCAAGGGGACAGGGGGATTCCCGGGGCTACACCTTC. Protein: CASSARGQGDSRGYTF.

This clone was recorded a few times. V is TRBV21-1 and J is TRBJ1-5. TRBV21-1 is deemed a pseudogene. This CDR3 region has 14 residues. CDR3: CASSKDPEIQPQHF. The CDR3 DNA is TGTGCCAGCAGCAAAGACCCGGAGATTCAGCCCCAGCATTTT.

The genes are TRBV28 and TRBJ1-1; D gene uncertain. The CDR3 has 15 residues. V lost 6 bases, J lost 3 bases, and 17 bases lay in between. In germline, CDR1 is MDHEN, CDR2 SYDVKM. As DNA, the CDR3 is TGTGCCAGCAGATCTCGGATGAAGAGGTACACTGAAGCTTTCTTT. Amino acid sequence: CASRSRMKRYTEAFF.

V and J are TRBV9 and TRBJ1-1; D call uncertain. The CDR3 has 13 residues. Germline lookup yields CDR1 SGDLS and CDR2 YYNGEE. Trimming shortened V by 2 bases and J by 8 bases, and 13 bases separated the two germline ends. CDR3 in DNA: TGTGCCAGCAGCGTTGGATTTCGGGAAGAAGCTTTCTTT. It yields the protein CASSVGFREEAFF.

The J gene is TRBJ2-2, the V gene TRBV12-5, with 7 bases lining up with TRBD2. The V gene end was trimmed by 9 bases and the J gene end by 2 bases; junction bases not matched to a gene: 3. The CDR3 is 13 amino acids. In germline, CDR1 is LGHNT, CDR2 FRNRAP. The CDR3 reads CASRDYNTGELFF. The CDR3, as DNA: TGTGCTAGCCGGGACTACAACACCGGGGAGCTGTTTTTT.

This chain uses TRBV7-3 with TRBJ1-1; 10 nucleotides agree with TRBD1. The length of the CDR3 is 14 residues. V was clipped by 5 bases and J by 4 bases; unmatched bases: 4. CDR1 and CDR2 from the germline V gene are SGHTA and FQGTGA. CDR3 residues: CASSPRTGGTEAFF. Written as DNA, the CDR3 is TGTGCCAGCAGCCCCAGGACAGGGGGCACTGAAGCTTTCTTT.

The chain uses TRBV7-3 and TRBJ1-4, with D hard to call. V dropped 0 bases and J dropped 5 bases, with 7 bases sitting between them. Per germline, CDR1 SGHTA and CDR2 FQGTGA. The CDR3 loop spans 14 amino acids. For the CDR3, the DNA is TGTGCCAGCAGCTTAACGGCAGCGAATGAAAAACTGTTTTTT. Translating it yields CASSLTAANEKLFF.

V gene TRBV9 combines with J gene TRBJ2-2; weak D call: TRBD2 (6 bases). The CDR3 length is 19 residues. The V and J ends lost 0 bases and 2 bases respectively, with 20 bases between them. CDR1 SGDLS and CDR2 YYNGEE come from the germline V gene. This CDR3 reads CASSVEPLRGSGNTGELFF. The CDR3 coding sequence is TGTGCCAGCAGCGTAGAACCCCTGCGTGGTAGCGGTAACACCGGGGAGCTGTTTTTT.

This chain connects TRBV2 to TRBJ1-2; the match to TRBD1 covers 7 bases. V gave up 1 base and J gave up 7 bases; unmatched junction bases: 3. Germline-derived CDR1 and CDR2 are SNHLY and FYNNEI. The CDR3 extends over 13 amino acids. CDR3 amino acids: CASSEDRGGGYTF. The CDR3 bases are TGTGCCAGCAGTGAAGACAGGGGCGGTGGCTACACCTTC.

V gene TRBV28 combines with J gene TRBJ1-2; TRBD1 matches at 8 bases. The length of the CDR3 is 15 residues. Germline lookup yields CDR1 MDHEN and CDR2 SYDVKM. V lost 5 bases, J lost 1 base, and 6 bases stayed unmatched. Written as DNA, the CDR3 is TGTGCCAGCAGTCCCAGGGACAGGCATAACTATGGCTACACCTTC. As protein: CASSPRDRHNYGYTF.

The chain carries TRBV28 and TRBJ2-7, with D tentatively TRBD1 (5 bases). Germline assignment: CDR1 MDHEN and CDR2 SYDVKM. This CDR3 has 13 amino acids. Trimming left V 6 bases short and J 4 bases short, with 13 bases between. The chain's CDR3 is CASSLTGGYEQYV. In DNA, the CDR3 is TGTGCCAGCAGCCTTACAGGTGGATACGAGCAGTACGTC.

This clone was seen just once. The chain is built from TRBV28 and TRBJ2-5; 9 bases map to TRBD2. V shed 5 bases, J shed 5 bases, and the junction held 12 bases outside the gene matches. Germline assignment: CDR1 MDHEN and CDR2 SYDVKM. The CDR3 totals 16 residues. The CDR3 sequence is CASSPPGLAYKETQYF. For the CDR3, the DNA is TGTGCCAGCAGTCCTCCGGGACTAGCCTATAAGGAGACCCAGTACTTC.

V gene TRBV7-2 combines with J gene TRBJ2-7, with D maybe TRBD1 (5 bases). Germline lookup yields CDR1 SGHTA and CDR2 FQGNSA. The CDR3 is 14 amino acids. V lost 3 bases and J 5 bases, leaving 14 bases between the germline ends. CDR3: CASSLQGSGNEQYF. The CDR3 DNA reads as TGTGCCAGCAGCTTGCAGGGCTCAGGGAACGAGCAGTACTTC. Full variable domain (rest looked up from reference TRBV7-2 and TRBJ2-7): GAGVSQSPSNKVTEKGKDVELRCDPISGHTALYWYRQSLGQGLEFLIYFQGNSAPDKSGLPSDRFSAERTGGSVSTLTIQRTQQEDSAVYLCASSLQGSGNEQYFGPGTRLTVT.

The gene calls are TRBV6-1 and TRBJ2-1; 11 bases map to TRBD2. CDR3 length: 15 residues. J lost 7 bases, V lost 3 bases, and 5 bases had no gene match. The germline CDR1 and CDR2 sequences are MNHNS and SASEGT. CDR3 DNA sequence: TGTGCCAGCAGTGATAGCGGGAGGGCCGGGAATGAGCAGTTCTTC. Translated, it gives CASSDSGRAGNEQFF.

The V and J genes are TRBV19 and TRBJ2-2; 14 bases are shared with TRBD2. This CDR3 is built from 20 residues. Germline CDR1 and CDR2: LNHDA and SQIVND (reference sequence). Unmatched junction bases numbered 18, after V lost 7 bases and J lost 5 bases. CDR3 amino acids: CASTPGLAGAGGGYTGELFF. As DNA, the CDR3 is TGTGCCAGTACACCGGGACTAGCGGGGGCCGGAGGAGGATATACCGGGGAGCTGTTTTTT. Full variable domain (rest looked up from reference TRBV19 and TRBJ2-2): DGGITQSPKYLFRKEGQNVTLSCEQNLNHDAMYWYRQDPGQGLRLIYYSQIVNDFQKGDIAEGYSVSREKKESFPLTVTSAQKNPTAFYLCASTPGLAGAGGGYTGELFFGEGSRLTVL.

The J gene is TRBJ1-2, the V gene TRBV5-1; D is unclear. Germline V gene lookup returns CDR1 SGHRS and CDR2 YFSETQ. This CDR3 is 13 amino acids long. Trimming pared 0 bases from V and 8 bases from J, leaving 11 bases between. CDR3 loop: CASSLVAFEGYTF. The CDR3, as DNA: TGCGCCAGCAGCTTGGTAGCATTCGAGGGCTACACCTTC.

CDR3 DNA sequence: TGTGCCAGCAGTAACGGTGAAAACCGCTATAATTCACCCCTCCACTTT. It is translated as CASSNGENRYNSPLHF. The chain combines TRBV25-1 with TRBJ1-6, with D unclear. CDR3 size: 16 residues. Germline V gene data show CDR1 as MGHDK and CDR2 as SYGVNS. Trimming removed 5 bases at V and 3 bases at J, with 14 bases between. Using reference TRBV25-1 and TRBJ1-6 for the parts outside the CDR3, the full variable domain is EADIYQTPRYLVIGTGKKITLECSQTMGHDKMYWYQQDPGMELHLIHYSYGVNSTEKGDLSSESTVSRIRTEHFPLTLESARPSHTSQYLCASSNGENRYNSPLHFGNGTRLTVT.

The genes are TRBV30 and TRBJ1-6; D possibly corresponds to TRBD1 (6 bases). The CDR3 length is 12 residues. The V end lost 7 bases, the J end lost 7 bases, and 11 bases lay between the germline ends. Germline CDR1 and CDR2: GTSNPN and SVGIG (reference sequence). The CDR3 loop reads CALGGWNSPLHF. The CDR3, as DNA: TGTGCCTTAGGGGGTTGGAATTCACCCCTCCACTTT.

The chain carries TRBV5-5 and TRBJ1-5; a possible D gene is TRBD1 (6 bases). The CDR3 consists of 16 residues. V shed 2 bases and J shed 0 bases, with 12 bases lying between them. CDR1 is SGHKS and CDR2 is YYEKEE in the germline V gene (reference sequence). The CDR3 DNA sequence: TGTGCCAGCAGCTTTAGAGGGGACAATAGCAATCAGCCCCAGCATTTT. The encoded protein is CASSFRGDNSNQPQHF.

The CDR3, as DNA: TGTGCCAGTAAGCCGGGACTAGCGGGAGCCCTCAATGAGCAGTTCTTC. Translation gives CASKPGLAGALNEQFF. This chain uses TRBV19 with TRBJ2-1; 14 bases map to TRBD2. After removal of 7 bases from V and 6 bases from J, the junction contained 8 bases not matched to a gene. The CDR3 is 16 residues long. Germline lookup yields CDR1 LNHDA and CDR2 SQIVND (reference sequence).

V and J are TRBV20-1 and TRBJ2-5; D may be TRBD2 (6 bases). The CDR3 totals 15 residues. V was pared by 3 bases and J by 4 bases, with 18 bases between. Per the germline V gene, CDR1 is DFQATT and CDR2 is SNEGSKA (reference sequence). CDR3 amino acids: CSASPLRDERETQYF. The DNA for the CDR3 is TGCAGTGCTAGTCCGCTGCGGGACGAGAGAGAGACCCAGTACTTC.

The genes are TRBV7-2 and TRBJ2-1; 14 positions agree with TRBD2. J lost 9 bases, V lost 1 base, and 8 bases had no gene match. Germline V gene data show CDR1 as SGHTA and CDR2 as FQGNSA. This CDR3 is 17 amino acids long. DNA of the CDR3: TGTGCCAGCAGCTTAGGTGGGACTAGCGGGAGTATATCTGAGCAGTTCTTC. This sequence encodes CASSLGGTSGSISEQFF.